These 23 T cell receptor beta chains were all obtained from the same sample, sequenced in a study of blood T cell repertoires in COVID-19. Sequenced by immunoSEQ multiplex PCR; TCRdb stores in-frame clones only, minus some. The sample yields 150,000 to 200,000 clones, 80% seen once. Material: PBMCs or T cells enriched from blood (not recorded which). All receptors derive from a woman aged 55-75 years who had recovered from COVID-19.

The V gene is TRBV29-1, the J gene TRBJ2-1, with TRBD1 matching 7 bases. The germline V gene has CDR1 SQVTM and CDR2 ANQGSEA. The CDR3 is made up of 13 amino acids. Trimming cost V 6 bases and J 3 bases; bases outside gene matches: 5. CDR3 sequence: CSVGTEIYNEQFF. In DNA, the CDR3 is TGCAGCGTCGGGACAGAAATCTACAATGAGCAGTTCTTC.

The chain has TRBV6-5 and TRBJ1-5, with D perhaps TRBD1 (6 bases). CDR3 length: 15 residues. Germline-derived CDR1 and CDR2 are MNHEY and SVGAGI. The V end was cut by 6 bases, the J end by 3 bases, with 15 bases between. The chain's CDR3 is CASSQTGTPNQPQHF. In DNA form, the CDR3 reads TGTGCCAGCAGCCAAACAGGGACCCCCAATCAGCCCCAGCATTTT.

The chain recombines TRBV10-3 with TRBJ1-1, with D maybe TRBD1 (6 bases). CDR1 and CDR2 (germline): ENHRY, SYGVKD. This CDR3 comprises 13 residues. With 6 bases removed from V and 4 bases from J, the gap between germline ends came to 12 bases. CDR3 sequence reads: CAIREGTSTEAFF. The CDR3, as DNA: TGTGCCATCAGGGAAGGGACAAGCACTGAAGCTTTCTTT.

The chain carries TRBV27 and TRBJ2-1, with D possibly matching TRBD2 (5 bases). The CDR3 totals 12 residues. Deletions cut 6 bases from V and 7 bases from J, with 10 bases between. Germline assignment: CDR1 MNHEY and CDR2 SMNVEV (reference sequence). The CDR3: CASSPGWNEQFF. The CDR3, as DNA: TGTGCCAGCAGCCCGGGGTGGAATGAGCAGTTCTTC.

The V gene is TRBV7-2, the J gene TRBJ2-3; D is perhaps TRBD2 (7 bases). This CDR3 has 17 residues. V lost 5 bases, J lost 1 base, and 19 bases lay in between. Germline assignment: CDR1 SGHTA and CDR2 FQGNSA. In DNA, the CDR3 is TGTGCCAGCAGCCGGACGGGGGGCCTTGTACGCACAGATACGCAGTATTTT. Protein: CASSRTGGLVRTDTQYF.

The rearrangement joins TRBV5-1 to TRBJ2-5, with 12 positions matching TRBD2. With 0 bases clipped from V and 4 bases from J, the junction kept 10 bases outside the gene matches. The length of the CDR3 is 18 residues. The germline CDR1 and CDR2 sequences are SGHRS and YFSETQ. The CDR3 is CASSLGPPTSGGLETQYF. CDR3 bases: TGCGCCAGCAGCTTGGGGCCCCCGACTAGCGGGGGATTAGAGACCCAGTACTTC.

The chain has TRBV7-2 and TRBJ1-6; weak D call: TRBD1 (5 bases). Between the trimmed V and J ends, which lost 5 bases and 7 bases, there was a span of 15 bases. The length of the CDR3 is 15 residues. Germline-derived CDR1 and CDR2 are SGHTA and FQGNSA. The CDR3 DNA sequence: TGTGCCAGCAGCGGCTCGGGGGGAGCGAATTCACCCCTCCACTTT. This sequence encodes CASSGSGGANSPLHF. Full variable domain (outside the CDR3, taken from reference TRBV7-2 and TRBJ1-6): GAGVSQSPSNKVTEKGKDVELRCDPISGHTALYWYRQSLGQGLEFLIYFQGNSAPDKSGLPSDRFSAERTGGSVSTLTIQRTQQEDSAVYLCASSGSGGANSPLHFGNGTRLTVT.

The chain uses TRBV11-2 and TRBJ2-1, with 8 positions matching TRBD2. V was pared by 1 base and J by 7 bases, with 6 bases of the junction left unmatched. The CDR3 runs 15 residues. CDR1 and CDR2 from the germline V gene are SGHAT and FQNNGV. CDR3 protein: CASSLVRGGLNEQFF. The CDR3, as DNA: TGTGCCAGCAGCTTAGTCCGGGGGGGACTGAATGAGCAGTTCTTC.

This clone has only a few counts. The rearrangement uses TRBV4-1 and TRBJ1-1, with D possibly matching TRBD1 (6 bases). CDR3 length: 15 residues. Per the germline V gene, CDR1 is MGHRA and CDR2 is YSYEKL. Deletions cut 3 bases from V and 6 bases from J, with 17 bases between. CDR3 DNA sequence: TGCGCCAGCAGCCAGACCTCTCTTAGGACAGCTGAAGCTTTCTTT. It codes for CASSQTSLRTAEAFF.

The chain combines TRBV7-8 with TRBJ2-7; TRBD1 agrees at 9 bases. CDR1 and CDR2 from the germline V gene are SGHVS and FQNEAQ. V gave up 4 bases and J gave up 1 base; unmatched junction bases: 5. The CDR3 spans 15 residues. This chain's CDR3 is CASSSPGQGSYEQYF. The CDR3 DNA reads TGTGCCAGCAGCTCCCCGGGACAGGGATCCTACGAGCAGTACTTC.

The chain combines TRBV7-8 with TRBJ1-1, with TRBD1 identical over 8 bases. The V gene end was trimmed by 4 bases and the J gene end by 3 bases; junction bases not matched to a gene: 10. The germline CDR1 and CDR2 sequences are SGHVS and FQNEAQ. CDR3 size: 16 residues. CDR3 loop: CASSSVGQGKDTEAFF. The CDR3 DNA is TGTGCCAGCAGCTCTGTCGGACAGGGAAAGGACACTGAAGCTTTCTTT.

The chain is built from TRBV27 and TRBJ2-7; 9 bases are a match to TRBD1. V lost 7 bases to trimming and J lost 6 bases; unmatched junction nucleotides: 10. Per the germline V gene, CDR1 is MNHEY and CDR2 is SMNVEV (reference sequence). CDR3 length equals 14 residues. The CDR3 protein is CASTRGGTGSEQYF. The CDR3 DNA is TGTGCCAGCACCCGGGGAGGGACAGGGTCCGAGCAGTACTTC.

The V call is TRBV7-2, the J call TRBJ2-5; D remains ambiguous. CDR1 SGHTA and CDR2 FQGNSA come from the germline V gene. The CDR3 has 13 amino acids. V was cut by 1 base and J by 3 bases, with 6 bases left in between. The CDR3 reads CASSLGPKETQYF. Here the CDR3 DNA reads TGTGCCAGCAGCTTAGGGCCCAAAGAGACCCAGTACTTC.

V is TRBV29-1 and J is TRBJ2-2; D gene unclear. Trimming pared 4 bases from V and 2 bases from J, leaving 8 bases between. Germline V gives CDR1 SQVTM, CDR2 ANQGSEA. The CDR3 contains 13 residues. The CDR3 DNA is TGCAGCGTTGGCCTGGCAAACACCGGGGAGCTGTTTTTT. Protein sequence: CSVGLANTGELFF.

The chain employs TRBV5-4 and TRBJ1-2, with a tentative D call TRBD1 (6 bases). The germline V and J ends were trimmed by 3 bases and 4 bases, with 16 bases remaining between them. This CDR3 has 15 residues. CDR1 is SGHNT and CDR2 is YYREEE in the germline V gene (reference sequence). The DNA of the CDR3 is TGTGCCAGCAGCTGGGAAAATGGACAGCTCTATGGCTACACCTTC. This translates into CASSWENGQLYGYTF.

In regard to this clone: The same CDR3 also results from other DNA sequences found in this sample. The rearrangement joins TRBV6-5 to TRBJ2-5, with D perhaps TRBD1 (6 bases). The CDR3 sequence is 13 residues long. The V end lost 6 bases, the J end lost 1 base, and 9 bases lay between the germline ends. The V gene's germline CDR1 is MNHEY and CDR2 SVGAGI. The CDR3, as DNA: TGTGCCAGCAGAAGGGGGTCCCAAGAGACCCAGTACTTC. It yields the protein CASRRGSQETQYF.

V and J are TRBV10-2 and TRBJ1-6; 9 positions agree with TRBD1. With V trimmed by 5 bases and J by 10 bases, 15 bases remained unmatched. Germline CDR1 WSHSY, CDR2 SAAADI. This CDR3 region has 17 residues. The CDR3 region is CASSRGQGGGNGSPLHF. In DNA, the CDR3 is TGCGCCAGCAGTAGGGGACAGGGCGGGGGAAATGGATCACCCCTCCACTTT.

The CDR3 loop is CASSFDRGTLHF. In DNA, the CDR3 is TGTGCCAGCAGCTTTGACAGGGGGACCCTCCACTTT. The genes are TRBV5-6 and TRBJ1-6; TRBD1 matches at 9 bases. The CDR3 has 12 amino acids. Germline CDR1 and CDR2: SGHDT and YYEEEE. J gave up 14 bases and V 2 bases, and 2 bases lay outside the gene matches.

The chain recombines TRBV9 with TRBJ1-4, with 7 bases fitting TRBD1. Germline V gene lookup returns CDR1 SGDLS and CDR2 YYNGEE. J gave up 4 bases and V 0 bases, and 0 bases lay outside the gene matches. CDR3 length: 14 residues. The CDR3 region is CASSVDRGNEKLFF. For the CDR3, the DNA is TGTGCCAGCAGCGTAGACAGGGGTAATGAAAAACTGTTTTTT. Supplemented by reference TRBV9 and TRBJ1-4, the full variable domain reads DSGVTQTPKHLITATGQRVTLRCSPRSGDLSVYWYQQSLDQGLQFLIQYYNGEERAKGNILERFSAQQFPDLHSELNLSSLELGDSALYFCASSVDRGNEKLFFGSGTQLSVL.

The V call is TRBV19, the J call TRBJ1-5; perhaps TRBD1 as D (6 bases). Trimming removed 4 bases at V and 3 bases at J, with 13 bases between. The germline CDR1 and CDR2 sequences are LNHDA and SQIVND (reference sequence). This CDR3 contains 15 residues. CDR3 in DNA: TGTGCCAGTAGTACCAGGGGACCATCCAATCAGCCCCAGCATTTT. It codes for CASSTRGPSNQPQHF. Complete variable domain (other parts from reference TRBV19 and TRBJ1-5): DGGITQSPKYLFRKEGQNVTLSCEQNLNHDAMYWYRQDPGQGLRLIYYSQIVNDFQKGDIAEGYSVSREKKESFPLTVTSAQKNPTAFYLCASSTRGPSNQPQHFGDGTRLSIL.

This clone occurred a few times. The rearrangement joins TRBV5-1 to TRBJ2-1; D not certain. Between the trimmed V and J ends, which lost 1 base and 8 bases, there was a span of 13 bases. CDR1 is SGHRS, CDR2 YFSETQ, per germline. This CDR3 is 14 amino acids long. As DNA, the CDR3 is TGCGCCAGCAGCTTGTATCCAGGAACTTATGAGCAGTTCTTC. Protein: CASSLYPGTYEQFF.

The chain carries TRBV14 and TRBJ1-2, with D unclear. The germline V gene encodes CDR1 SGHDN and CDR2 FVKESK. This CDR3 spans 14 amino acids. V was pared by 4 bases and J by 4 bases, with 13 bases between. This CDR3 is CASSPEVGGYGYTF. Written as DNA, the CDR3 is TGTGCCAGCAGCCCGGAGGTCGGCGGCTATGGCTACACCTTC.

The chain couples TRBV6-5 to TRBJ2-2; 7 positions match TRBD1. This CDR3 contains 14 residues. Germline loops: CDR1 MNHEY, CDR2 SVGAGI. Trimming cost V 9 bases and J 1 base; bases outside gene matches: 5. The CDR3 sequence is CASEQGLNTGELFF. The CDR3 nucleotides are TGTGCCAGTGAACAGGGGCTGAACACCGGGGAGCTGTTTTTT.